The rows below give T cell receptor beta chains drawn from one sample of a study of identical twins. TCRdb re-derived calls from the 5' RACE reads in MiXCR, one entry per CDR3 protein. The sample holds roughly 540,000 distinct CDR3 sequences; 22% are singletons and the top ten take about 0.93%. This sample was shared with a second study, whose subject was T cells expressing NK-cell markers.

The sequencing sample was made of CD4+ T cells sorted from blood. These receptors all stem from a woman under 30 in good health. Each CDR3 is given with its conserved first and last residue. D genes are given only for firm matches. The listing skips clone size in some rows; elsewhere it reads once, few, many or a size class.

j_gene: TRBJ2-3; abundance: -; d_gene: TRBD2; v_gene: TRBV20-1; CDR3aa: CSATATSGRLTDTQYF; CDR3nt: TGCAGTGCTACCGCCACTAGCGGGAGGCTCACAGATACGCAGTATTTT
j_gene: TRBJ2-3; abundance: -; d_gene: TRBD2; v_gene: TRBV18; CDR3aa: CASATSGPSTDTQYF; CDR3nt: TGTGCCAGCGCGACTAGCGGACCGAGCACAGATACGCAGTATTTT
j_gene: TRBJ2-1; abundance: few; d_gene: -; v_gene: TRBV11-3; CDR3aa: CASSLEASGVYNEQFF; CDR3nt: TGTGCCAGCAGCTTAGAAGCCAGCGGAGTCTACAATGAGCAGTTCTTC
j_gene: TRBJ2-5; abundance: -; d_gene: -; v_gene: TRBV20-1; CDR3aa: CSATMAETQYF; CDR3nt: TGCAGTGCTACGATGGCGGAGACCCAGTACTTC
j_gene: TRBJ2-5; abundance: few; d_gene: -; v_gene: TRBV29-1; CDR3aa: CSVVSSQNQETQYF; CDR3nt: TGCAGCGTTGTATCGAGCCAGAACCAAGAGACCCAGTACTTC
j_gene: TRBJ2-7; abundance: -; d_gene: -; v_gene: TRBV7-2; CDR3aa: CASSFNRVNEQYF; CDR3nt: TGTGCCAGCAGCTTTAACCGGGTAAACGAGCAGTACTTC
j_gene: TRBJ2-1; abundance: -; d_gene: TRBD2; v_gene: TRBV20-1; CDR3aa: CSAREPRTSRDEQFF; CDR3nt: TGCAGTGCTAGAGAGCCCCGGACTAGCCGCGATGAGCAGTTCTTC
j_gene: TRBJ2-3; abundance: -; d_gene: TRBD2; v_gene: TRBV10-3; CDR3aa: CAISESASVSGKTDTQYF; CDR3nt: TGTGCCATCAGTGAGTCAGCTTCGGTGAGCGGGAAGACAGATACGCAGTATTTT
j_gene: TRBJ2-1; abundance: -; d_gene: -; v_gene: TRBV9; CDR3aa: CASSRDFHNEQFF; CDR3nt: TGTGCCAGCTCTCGGGACTTTCACAATGAGCAGTTCTTC
j_gene: TRBJ2-5; abundance: -; d_gene: -; v_gene: TRBV5-6; CDR3aa: CASSFQGMGETQYF; CDR3nt: TGTGCCAGCAGCTTTCAGGGGATGGGAGAGACCCAGTACTTC
j_gene: TRBJ1-2; abundance: -; d_gene: -; v_gene: TRBV3-1; CDR3aa: CASSQRGGYTF; CDR3nt: TGTGCCAGCAGCCAGCGGGGTGGCTACACCTTC
j_gene: TRBJ1-2; abundance: once; d_gene: -; v_gene: TRBV3-1; CDR3aa: CASRNTPGLGANYGYTF; CDR3nt: TGTGCCAGCAGGAATACCCCGGGGTTGGGAGCTAACTATGGCTACACCTTC
j_gene: TRBJ2-1; abundance: few; d_gene: -; v_gene: TRBV12-3/TRBV12-4; CDR3aa: CASSPDSPWQFF; CDR3nt: TGTGCCAGCAGTCCTGACAGCCCTTGGCAGTTCTTC
j_gene: TRBJ1-1; abundance: -; d_gene: -; v_gene: TRBV12-3/TRBV12-4; CDR3aa: CASRYRWNTEAFF; CDR3nt: TGTGCCAGCAGGTACCGATGGAACACTGAAGCTTTCTTT
j_gene: TRBJ2-1; abundance: few; d_gene: TRBD2; v_gene: TRBV20-1; CDR3aa: CSAIFGTSGSYNEQFF; CDR3nt: TGCAGTGCTATCTTTGGGACTAGCGGGTCCTACAATGAGCAGTTCTTC
j_gene: TRBJ1-1; abundance: few; d_gene: TRBD1; v_gene: TRBV5-1; CDR3aa: CASRHKGGGAGTEAFF; CDR3nt: TGCGCCAGCAGACACAAAGGAGGGGGCGCGGGGACTGAAGCTTTCTTT
j_gene: TRBJ2-5; abundance: -; d_gene: -; v_gene: TRBV7-2; CDR3aa: CASSLRLRETQYF; CDR3nt: TGTGCCAGCAGCTTACGTCTGAGAGAGACCCAGTACTTC
j_gene: TRBJ2-3; abundance: few; d_gene: -; v_gene: TRBV5-1; CDR3aa: CASSLSVLTAYSTDTQYF; CDR3nt: TGCGCCAGCAGCTTGTCGGTGTTAACTGCATATAGCACAGATACGCAGTATTTT
j_gene: TRBJ1-5; abundance: many; d_gene: -; v_gene: TRBV30; CDR3aa: CAWSGADSNQPQHF; CDR3nt: TGTGCCTGGAGTGGGGCAGATAGCAATCAGCCCCAGCATTTT
j_gene: TRBJ1-2; abundance: many; d_gene: -; v_gene: TRBV2; CDR3aa: CASSGDIHGYTF; CDR3nt: TGTGCCAGCAGTGGGGACATACATGGCTACACCTTC
j_gene: TRBJ2-5; abundance: few; d_gene: -; v_gene: TRBV20-1; CDR3aa: CSARLLTETQYF; CDR3nt: TGCAGTGCTAGGTTACTTACAGAGACCCAGTACTTC
j_gene: TRBJ1-1; abundance: -; d_gene: TRBD1; v_gene: TRBV6-1; CDR3aa: CASDRDRGTEAFF; CDR3nt: TGTGCCAGCGATAGGGACAGGGGTACTGAAGCTTTCTTT
j_gene: TRBJ2-1; abundance: -; d_gene: -; v_gene: TRBV20-1; CDR3aa: CSAVGGAGADNEQFF; CDR3nt: TGCAGTGCTGTGGGGGGGGCGGGGGCCGACAATGAGCAGTTCTTC
j_gene: TRBJ2-7; abundance: few; d_gene: TRBD2; v_gene: TRBV12-3/TRBV12-4; CDR3aa: CASSPTPRTSAPKNAQYF; CDR3nt: TGTGCCAGCAGTCCCACCCCTAGGACTAGCGCTCCAAAAAATGCGCAGTACTTC
j_gene: TRBJ2-2; abundance: -; d_gene: -; v_gene: TRBV5-1; CDR3aa: CASSLVQGTTGELFF; CDR3nt: TGCGCCAGCAGCTTGGTTCAGGGTACCACCGGGGAGCTGTTTTTT